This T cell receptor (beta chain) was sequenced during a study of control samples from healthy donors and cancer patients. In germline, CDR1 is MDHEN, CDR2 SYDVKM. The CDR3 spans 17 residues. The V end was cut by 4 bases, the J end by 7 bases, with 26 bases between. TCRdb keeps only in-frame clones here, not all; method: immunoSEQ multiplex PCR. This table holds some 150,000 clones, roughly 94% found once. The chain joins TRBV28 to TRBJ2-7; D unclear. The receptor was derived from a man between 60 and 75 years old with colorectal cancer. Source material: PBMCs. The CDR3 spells CASSSSKRQSRRWEQYF. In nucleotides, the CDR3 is TGTGCCAGCAGTTCGTCCAAACGGCAGTCCCGTCGGTGGGAGCAGTACTTC.